The 10 T cell receptor beta chains reported below all come from one sample, sequenced in a study of T cell responses to AZD1222 COVID-19 vaccine. Only in-frame clones appear in the TCRdb table, and some are missing; sequencing was by immunoSEQ multiplex PCR. This repertoire shows roughly 150,000 clones, about 88% found once; its top ten account for 4.7%. The material sequenced was peripheral blood, taken on day 0 of AZD1222 vaccination. The receptors come from an adult in good health.

The genes are TRBV15 and TRBJ1-2; a weak D match, TRBD1 (6 bases). The CDR3 runs to 13 residues. Germline values: CDR1 LNHNV, CDR2 YYDKDF (reference sequence). Trimming stripped 9 bases from V and 7 bases from J, with 18 bases between. CDR3 residues: CATRDTISGGYTF. CDR3 DNA sequence: TGTGCCACTCGGGACACCATCAGCGGTGGCTACACCTTC.

The chain combines TRBV6-5 with TRBJ1-2, with 8 bases aligning to TRBD1. Losses at the gene ends were 3 bases for V and 8 bases for J; bases not matched to a gene: 11. Germline V lookup: CDR1 MNHEY, CDR2 SVGAGI. The CDR3 consists of 15 residues. DNA of the CDR3: TGTGCCAGCAGTTATTCACTCACAGGGGGTTTCGGCTACACCTTC. This codes for CASSYSLTGGFGYTF.

The CDR3 loop is CASSRRTGGGDEQYF. CDR3 nucleotide sequence: TGCGCCAGCAGCCGTCGGACAGGGGGCGGGGACGAGCAGTACTTC. The chain employs TRBV5-1 and TRBJ2-7; TRBD1 aligns across 11 bases. The J segment lost 5 bases and the V segment lost 4 bases, leaving 8 bases of the junction unmatched. Per the germline V gene, CDR1 is SGHRS and CDR2 is YFSETQ. The CDR3 spans 15 residues.

V and J are TRBV18 and TRBJ1-6; D is unresolved. Trimming took 1 base from V and 5 from J, leaving 3 bases between them. The CDR3 extends over 13 amino acids. CDR1 and CDR2 from the germline V gene are KGHSH and LQKENI. CDR3 nucleotides: TGTGCCAGCTCACCACAGAATAATTCACCCCTCCACTTT. It yields the protein CASSPQNNSPLHF.

The chain is built from TRBV11-3 and TRBJ2-3; 10 bases match TRBD2. This CDR3 region has 15 residues. V lost 5 bases to trimming and J lost 2 bases; unmatched junction nucleotides: 4. CDR1 is SGHNT, CDR2 YENEEA, per germline. In DNA form, the CDR3 reads TGTGCCAGCAGCCACGGACTAGCGGACACAGATACGCAGTATTTT. Translation gives CASSHGLADTDTQYF. The full variable domain, completed using reference TRBV11-3 and TRBJ2-3, is EAGVVQSPRYKIIEKKQPVAFWCNPISGHNTLYWYLQNLGQGPELLIRYENEEAVDDSQLPKDRFSAERLKGVDSTLKIQPAELGDSAVYLCASSHGLADTDTQYFGPGTRLTVL.

The chain is built from TRBV4-2 and TRBJ1-6, with TRBD1 identical over 8 bases. The V gene's germline CDR1 is LGHNA and CDR2 YNFKEQ. The CDR3 length is 16 residues. The J segment lost 10 bases and the V segment lost 2 bases, leaving 10 bases of the junction unmatched. CDR3 amino acids: CASSQIPDRVSSPLHF. CDR3 sequence (DNA): TGTGCCAGCAGCCAAATCCCGGACAGGGTCAGCTCACCCCTCCACTTT.

This clone was seen a handful of times. The rearrangement uses TRBV6-7 and TRBJ2-3; TRBD2 aligns across 11 bases. TRBV6-7 is an open reading frame whose function is uncertain. V dropped 2 bases and J dropped 2; count of bases not matched to a gene: 3. CDR3 length: 16 residues. Here the CDR3 reads CASSYISGGVTDTQYF. The CDR3, as DNA: TGTGCCAGCAGTTACATTAGCGGGGGGGTCACAGATACGCAGTATTTT.

The genes are TRBV4-1 and TRBJ2-1; D might be TRBD1 (6 bases). The CDR3 runs to 15 residues. V dropped 5 bases and J dropped 8 bases, with 19 bases sitting between them. Germline V CDR1 and CDR2: MGHRA, YSYEKL. The CDR3 bases are TGCGCCAGCAGCGACCGGGACAAAGGGACCTATGAGCAGTTCTTC. It codes for CASSDRDKGTYEQFF.

V usage is TRBV28 and J usage is TRBJ1-5; D might be TRBD1 (5 bases). The ends were cut back, 10 bases at V and 0 bases at J, with 16 bases in the middle. In germline, CDR1 is MDHEN, CDR2 SYDVKM. The CDR3 length is 15 residues. Written as DNA, the CDR3 is TGTGCCACCAAATCCTGGGGGGTTAGCAATCAGCCCCAGCATTTT. Protein product: CATKSWGVSNQPQHF.

V and J are TRBV12-3 or TRBV12-4 and TRBJ2-3; D remains ambiguous. The CDR3 totals 13 residues. Trimming removed 5 bases at V and 1 base at J, with 7 bases between. The CDR3 nucleotides read TGTGCCAGCAGTCGCACACGCACAGATACGCAGTATTTT. It encodes CASSRTRTDTQYF.